This TCR beta chain was sequenced in a study of human T cells and chemical hapten exposure. Turning to the study itself: Upper back patch tests used 0.01% DPC, scored after 6 days.

The time point was: pre-sensitization, week 0. Treatment here: therapeutic diphenylcyclopropenone sensitization with weekly scalp DPC. The study, taken as a whole, reports: Having alopecia, the donors may differ immunologically from healthy people. The number of TCRs above 1 in 1000 frequency did not change after DPC sensitization. It was expanded TCRs that formed significantly more large CDR3 similarity clusters than controls did.

A single record per CDR3 protein comes from TCRdb applying MiXCR to the RACE reads. The sample yields 40,000 to 50,000 distinct CDR3 sequences, around an eighth seen once. Germline V gene lookup returns CDR1 SGHRS and CDR2 YFSETQ. V gave up 0 bases and J gave up 3 bases, with 5 bases separating them. The CDR3 loop spans 13 amino acids. This clonotype appeared a few times. The target antigen is unknown. The rearrangement uses TRBV5-1 and TRBJ2-3; unclear D gene. Material: whole blood, obtained in connection with sensitization to the hapten diphenylcyclopropenone (DPC). This receptor was identified in a woman younger than 45 with alopecia areata. Some clones in this sample may be carry-over from other donors' samples. The CDR3 is CASSLAETDTQYF. CDR3 DNA sequence: TGCGCCAGCAGCTTGGCCGAGACAGATACGCAGTATTTT.